This T cell receptor beta chain was recorded in a study of cytomegalovirus exposure and HLA in healthy donors (TCRdb year 2017). Study-level background: An earlier analysis of roughly 500 of the donors reported roughly 270 Gb of sequence data and 100 million to 130 million unique TCR beta sequences from roughly 180 million T cells. An early release that covered fewer than 750 HLA-typed donors contained about 300 gigabases of sequencing data and 75 million to 100 million unique TCR sequences. The genetic ancestry cluster associated with self-reported Caucasian donors included over 80% of the roughly 390 genotyped donors. The study aimed to test whether cataloging public T cell receptors could reveal signatures of past pathogen exposure. The study profiled the T cell repertoires of fewer than 850 subjects by immunosequencing and related them to cytomegalovirus serostatus. In addition to the first cohort of hundreds of subjects, a separate validation cohort of 130 or so different subjects was used. High-throughput TCR immunosequencing, statistical association of individual TCRs with disease status, and machine learning were combined to predict cytomegalovirus infection status. A later analysis re-analyzed previously published TCR beta repertoires from 660 or so donors and added high-resolution HLA genotyping to study TCR occurrence patterns. In the later analysis, no new phenotypic data were used to find candidate immune exposures; instead, reliance was placed on TCR beta sequences and their occurrence across donors. An earlier analysis of 587 of the donors applied high-throughput TCR beta sequencing to assess whether each TCR beta V gene segment acted as functional or pseudogenic. Alongside the repertoire data, information on donor age, sex, ethnicity and CMV serostatus was compiled. Genome-wide SNP genotypes for about 65% of the 666 donors were used in a later genetic analysis, which treated that subset as a discovery cohort. Every repertoire in the discovery cohort had been generated on one and the same sequencing platform. Class I and class II HLA loci were covered by the typing at four-digit resolution. Typing coverage differed by locus: A, B, C, DRB1 and DQB1 were typed in about 629-630 donors, DQA1 in roughly 500, DPA1 in around 580, and DPB1 in approximately 450. Roughly 5 DR-DQ haplotypes were treated as single units for association and clustering because of strong linkage in the cohort. Among about 400 genotyped donors of the cohort, an average of approximately 240,000 unique TCR beta nucleotide sequences was sequenced per donor, of which about 18% were non-productive. General findings and caveats noted by the study authors: A later genetic analysis associated a missense DCLRE1C variant with V-gene and J-gene trimming of TCR beta chains, and an independent cohort replicated the association. Compared with the roughly 710-donor mean, donors in an Asian-associated ancestry cluster had fewer N-insertions in productive TCRs, according to a later genetic analysis. The 87-base-pair reads could not distinguish some IMGT-functional V segments, including TRBV6-2 and TRBV6-3, so those segments were excluded. A few of the identified cytomegalovirus-associated TCR beta chains were confirmed in vitro to be specific for cytomegalovirus antigens. The classifier was reported to diagnose cytomegalovirus status with high specificity and sensitivity in both the original and validation cohorts. A cluster of highly shared sequence variants was judged likely to be a technical artifact of the sequencing pipeline. In a later analysis, HLA-associated TCR beta chains showed more clonal expansion and lower generation probabilities than non-associated chains that were equally common. According to a later analysis, most CMV-associated TCR beta chains appeared to be HLA-restricted, and the HLA associations seemed to be driven largely by CMV exposure. In an earlier analysis of under 600 of the donors, most TCR beta V segments were observed in productive rearrangements about 87% or about 30% of the time, broadly matching IMGT annotations. A further reported finding was that TCR beta sequences accurately predicted the HLA-A and HLA-B alleles for most subjects in the first cohort. Because counts were too low, 15 to 20 rarely observed V segments, including chromosome 9 orphons, were excluded from the earlier analysis of around 640 of the donors. The authors suggested that the approach could potentially be extended to other disease states and immunological phenotypes. Presence/absence analyses assumed roughly uniform sequencing depth across donors, an assumption that may not hold. Linkage disequilibrium might explain the correlated functional status among segregating V segments, but an unknown experimental factor could not be excluded. In the study, some 160 TCR beta chains were listed as associated with cytomegalovirus. When HLA alleles, especially DR and DQ, strongly co-occurred, attributing TCR associations to individual alleles was difficult. Because some donors lacked HLA typing at each locus, the association tests relied only on the typed subset. For the cohort, immune exposure information was limited to CMV serostatus. Specific HLA alleles were associated with over 15,000 TCR beta sequences at a false discovery rate of 0.05 in a later analysis. In a later analysis, TCR association rates were found to vary across HLA loci, with the most associated TCRs seen for DRB1 alleles and the fewest for HLA-C alleles. In this cohort, only TCR beta chains were sequenced, and detectable features were limited by the absence of alpha or paired-chain data. In a later analysis, several top co-occurrence clusters were reported to appear linked to parvovirus B19, influenza, CMV and Epstein-Barr virus. Most TCR sequences were observed very rarely across donors, whereas some public TCRs were present in many individuals.

Worth noting for this clone: Its antigen specificity is not known. No much larger clone exists at a distance of one base, and base qualities are not known.

The cohort was made up of about 610 healthy bone marrow donors. At the time of sampling, all cohort members were nominally healthy, though unrecorded immune exposures were likely present. The donor tested CMV seropositive and was one of the 289 seropositive cohort members. A peripheral blood sample was collected from each donor, and TCR beta sequencing was performed on peripheral blood mononuclear cells. The Qiagen DNeasy Blood Extraction Kit was used to extract genomic DNA from the blood cell samples. The library was produced with the immunoSEQ multiplex PCR assay. A mixture of 60 forward primers for TCR Vbeta segments and 13 reverse primers for TCR Jbeta segments was used in the multiplex PCR. Amplification of the CDR3 region of rearranged TCR beta genes was performed with a multiplex PCR assay on genomic DNA. The Illumina HiSeq System was used to sequence the amplified TCR beta libraries as 87-base-pair reads. Per the original workflow: A later analysis counted around 72 million unique TCR beta chains across the 670 or so repertoires, and around 12 million of these chains were shared by at least two donors. To remove PCR and sequencing errors, raw reads were error-corrected and collapsed into unique sequences using a nearest-neighbor algorithm that merged closely related sequences. Alignment of CDR3 sequences to IMGT reference sequences was used to assign V, D and J gene segments. For a sequence to be retained, at least a six-nucleotide match to both a V gene segment and a J gene segment was required. A rearrangement counted as productive if the CDR3 had no stop codons and remained in frame with V and J, and every other rearrangement counted as non-productive. Following IMGT convention, CDR3 was defined as the stretch from the second conserved V-encoded cysteine up to the conserved J-encoded phenylalanine. In an earlier analysis of 550 to 650 of the donors, sequences lacking an unambiguous match to a single V gene segment were excluded. An earlier analysis of several hundred of the donors classified V segments as functional when productive rearrangements were above 56.7% and as segregating when the standard deviation between donors was above 5%. A statistical classification framework was built for diagnosing cytomegalovirus status from the catalog of TCR beta chain sequences. In a later analysis, TCR nucleotide sequences were compared against IMGT/GENE-DB human TR gene sequences so that V and J genes could be assigned. The TCRdist pipeline was used in a later analysis to assign CDR3 sequences and most-parsimonious VDJ recombination scenarios. In a later analysis, each TCR beta chain was defined by its CDR3 amino acid sequence together with its V-gene family, and reads without a unique V-gene family were excluded. A later analysis removed 550 to 650 highly shared, low-generation-probability nucleotide sequences to deal with suspected cross-contamination and a sequencing artifact. For each public chain, a later analysis derived a clonal expansion index from normalized ranks of inferred template counts within each repertoire. In a later analysis, generation probabilities were computed using a VDJ recombination model fitted to out-of-frame rearrangements, and the results were checked against IGoR. In a later analysis, hypergeometric tests were used to score TCR-TCR, TCR-HLA and TCR-CMV co-occurrence, with a repertoire-size bias correction applied to TCR pairs. In a later analysis, false discovery rates were estimated by permuting HLA or CMV assignments 20 times. In a later analysis, co-occurring TCRs were grouped using DBSCAN, with TCRdist sequence similarity added in when clustering inside HLA-allele-positive subsets. For co-occurrence clustering, repertoires with fewer than 30,000 or more than 120,000 public chains were excluded, along with four to six repertoires with anomalous nucleotide sharing. Entries here come from immuneACCESS through TCRdb and include only in-frame sequences with V and J called. Some clones fail to appear in such tables; in the studies checked, an unresolved V gene covers under half of the shortfall, and the cause of the remainder is unknown. V, J and clone size are those of that table, while D and trimming were read from the DNA. This sample has 150,000 to 200,000 clones in its table, and 80% of those were observed once. In total, the top ten clones hold roughly 10% of the sample.

CDR1 is given as MGHRA and CDR2 as YSYEKL, both from the germline V gene. V gives up 4 bases and J gives up 6 bases, and the segment between their germline ends measures 16 bases. Counted from cysteine to phenylalanine, this CDR3 has 14 amino acids. Only the CDR3 region is kept as DNA, spanning 42 bases read in frame from base 1. The sequenced material came from PBMCs. This chain is built from TRBV4-1 and TRBJ2-7, with the D gene uncertain. The clonotype was recovered from a young man in good health and CMV-seropositive. Here is the DNA: TGCGCCAGCAGCCCAAGAACTGCGGATGGCGAGCAGTACTTC. Translated, this is CASSPRTADGEQYF.